A single T cell receptor beta chain is shown here with its context. The antigen remains undetermined. The CDR3 is 17 amino acids. Trimming left V 7 bases short and J 3 bases short, with 24 bases between. From germline, CDR1 is SGHDT and CDR2 YYEEEE. Each TCR cDNA molecule bore a unique molecular identifier. In TCRdb, the 5' RACE reads were re-called with MiXCR into one record per CDR3 protein. The sample lists fewer than 6,000 distinct CDR3 sequences; over 10% were seen once. The data derive from a study of spatial heterogeneity in lung cancer. Whole-study context: In tumor regions TCR transcript counts correlated strongly with a matched bulk RNA-seq T cell module score. Study-wide findings and caveats: In tumors, expanded intratumoral alpha and beta TCR counts tracked mutation counts.

Time point here: sample taken at primary tumor resection. The donor group consisted of 72 patients who had untreated, early-stage non-small cell lung cancer. The input material, whole RNA from tumor, nontumor lung or frozen PBMC, was sequenced unsorted. The clonotype was recovered from a female donor with early-stage non-small cell lung cancer. This material consisted of lung tumor tissue, taken at surgery. V gene TRBV5-6 combines with J gene TRBJ2-3; a weak D match, TRBD1 (5 bases). DNA of the CDR3: TGTGCCAGCGACCGTGGCCATGTCAGGACACCGACAGATACGCAGTATTTT. Translated: CASDRGHVRTPTDTQYF.